This T cell receptor (beta chain) was obtained from a study of blood T cell repertoires in COVID-19. In the study overall: Specimens from acute and convalescent COVID-19 originated in the United States, Italy and Spain. PBMCs, B-cell-depleted T cells, or T cells provided the cDNA or gDNA that made up the material.

Deletions cut 0 bases from V and 2 bases from J, with 11 bases between. The CDR3 covers 15 residues. Germline V CDR1 and CDR2: MNHEY, SVGAGI. Authors' methods: Researchers report that nucleated cell counts were estimated from reference gene primer amplification. Sequencing was performed with immunoSEQ multiplex PCR; in TCRdb, only in-frame clones are kept and a portion is missing. V, J and clone size reflect that table, while D and trimming were determined from the DNA. The table shows 86,000 or so clones, with 91% occurring only once. Input material: peripheral blood. V gene TRBV6-5 combines with J gene TRBJ2-7, with D possibly matching TRBD1 (5 bases). The source of this sequence is a woman in her forties or fifties in a cohort sampled during active COVID-19. CDR3 DNA: TGTGCCAGCAGTTACTCGATGTCAGGGACCTACGAGCAGTACTTC. Its protein product is CASSYSMSGTYEQYF.